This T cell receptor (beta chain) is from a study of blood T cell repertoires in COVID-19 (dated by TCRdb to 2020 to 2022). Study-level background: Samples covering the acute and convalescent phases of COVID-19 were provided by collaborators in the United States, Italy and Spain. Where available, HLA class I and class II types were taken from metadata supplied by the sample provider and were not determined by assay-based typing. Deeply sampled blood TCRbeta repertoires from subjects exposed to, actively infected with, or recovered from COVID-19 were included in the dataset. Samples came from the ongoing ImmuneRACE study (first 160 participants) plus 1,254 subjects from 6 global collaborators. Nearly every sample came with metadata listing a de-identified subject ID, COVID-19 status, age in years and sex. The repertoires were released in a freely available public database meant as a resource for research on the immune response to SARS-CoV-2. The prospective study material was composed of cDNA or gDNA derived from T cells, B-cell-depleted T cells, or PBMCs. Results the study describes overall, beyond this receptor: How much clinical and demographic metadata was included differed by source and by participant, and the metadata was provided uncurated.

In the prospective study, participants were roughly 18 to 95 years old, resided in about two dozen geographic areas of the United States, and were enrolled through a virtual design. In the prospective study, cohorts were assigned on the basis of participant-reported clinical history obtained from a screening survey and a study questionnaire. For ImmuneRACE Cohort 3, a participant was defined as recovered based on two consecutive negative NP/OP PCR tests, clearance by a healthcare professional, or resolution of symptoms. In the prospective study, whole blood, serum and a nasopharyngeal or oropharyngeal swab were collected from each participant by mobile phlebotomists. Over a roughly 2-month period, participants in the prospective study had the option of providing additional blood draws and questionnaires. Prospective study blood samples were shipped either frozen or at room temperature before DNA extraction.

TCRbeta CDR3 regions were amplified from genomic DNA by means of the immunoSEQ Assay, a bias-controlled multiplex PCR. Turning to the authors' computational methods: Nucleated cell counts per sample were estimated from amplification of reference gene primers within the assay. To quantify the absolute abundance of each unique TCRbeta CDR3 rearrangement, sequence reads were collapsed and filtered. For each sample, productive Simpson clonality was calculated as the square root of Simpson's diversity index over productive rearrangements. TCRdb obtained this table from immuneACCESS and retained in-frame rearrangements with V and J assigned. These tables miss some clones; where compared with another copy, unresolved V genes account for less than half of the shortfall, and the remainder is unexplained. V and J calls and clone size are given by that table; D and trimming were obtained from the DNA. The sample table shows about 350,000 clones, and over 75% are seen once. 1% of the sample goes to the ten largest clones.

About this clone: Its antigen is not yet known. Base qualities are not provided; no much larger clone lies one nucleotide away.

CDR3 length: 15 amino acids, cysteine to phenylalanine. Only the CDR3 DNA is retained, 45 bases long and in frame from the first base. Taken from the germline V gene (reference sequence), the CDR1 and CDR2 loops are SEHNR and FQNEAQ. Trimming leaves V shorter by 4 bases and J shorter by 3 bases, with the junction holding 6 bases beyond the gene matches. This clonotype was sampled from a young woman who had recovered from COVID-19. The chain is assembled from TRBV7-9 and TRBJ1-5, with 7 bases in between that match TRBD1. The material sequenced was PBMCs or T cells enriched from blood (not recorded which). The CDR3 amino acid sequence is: CASSSGTVLNQPQHF. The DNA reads TGTGCCAGCAGCTCCGGGACAGTCCTCAATCAGCCCCAGCATTTT.